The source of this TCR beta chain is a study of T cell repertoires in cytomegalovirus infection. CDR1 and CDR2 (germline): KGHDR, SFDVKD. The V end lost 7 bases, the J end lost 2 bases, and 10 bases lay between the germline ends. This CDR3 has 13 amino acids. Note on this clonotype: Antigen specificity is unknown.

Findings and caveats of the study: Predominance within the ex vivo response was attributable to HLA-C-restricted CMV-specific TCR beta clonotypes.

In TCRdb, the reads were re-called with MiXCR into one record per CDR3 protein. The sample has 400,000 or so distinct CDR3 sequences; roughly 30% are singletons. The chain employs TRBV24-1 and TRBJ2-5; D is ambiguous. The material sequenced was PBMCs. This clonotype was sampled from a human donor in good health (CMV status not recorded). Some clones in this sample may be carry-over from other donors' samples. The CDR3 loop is CATRQRFQETQYF. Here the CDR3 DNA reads TGTGCCACCAGGCAGCGTTTTCAAGAGACCCAGTACTTC.